This T cell receptor beta chain comes out of a study of cytomegalovirus exposure and HLA in healthy donors. Data came from immunoSEQ multiplex PCR; TCRdb stores just in-frame clones and leaves some out. The table lists 220,000 or so clones, around 80% of them singletons. Trimming pared 5 bases from V and 11 bases from J, leaving 16 bases between. CDR1 and CDR2 (germline): MDHEN, SYDVKM. The CDR3 consists of 13 residues. This chain links TRBV28 with TRBJ1-5; D ambiguous. Sequenced: PBMCs. The sequence derives from a woman in her thirties in good health and CMV-seropositive. The CDR3 sequence: CASSTSPAGTQHF. The CDR3 DNA sequence: TGTGCCAGCAGTACCTCCCCGGCCGGGACCCAGCATTTT.